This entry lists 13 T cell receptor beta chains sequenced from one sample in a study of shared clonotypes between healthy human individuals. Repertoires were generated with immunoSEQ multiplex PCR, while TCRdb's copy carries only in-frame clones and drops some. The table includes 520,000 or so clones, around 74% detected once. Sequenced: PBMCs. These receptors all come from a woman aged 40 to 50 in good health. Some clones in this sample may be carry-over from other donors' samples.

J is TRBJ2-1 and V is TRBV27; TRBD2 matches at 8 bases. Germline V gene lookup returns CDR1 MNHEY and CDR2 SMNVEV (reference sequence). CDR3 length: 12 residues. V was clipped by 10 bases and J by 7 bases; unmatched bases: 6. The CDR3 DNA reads TGTGCCACCCGTGGCGGGGGGAATGAGCAGTTCTTC. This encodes CATRGGGNEQFF.

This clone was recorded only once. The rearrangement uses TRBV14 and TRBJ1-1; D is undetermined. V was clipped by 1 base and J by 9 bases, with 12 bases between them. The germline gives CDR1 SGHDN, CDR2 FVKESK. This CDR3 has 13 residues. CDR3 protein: CASSQARTGKAFF. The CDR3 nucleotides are TGTGCCAGCAGCCAAGCGAGGACGGGGAAAGCTTTCTTT.

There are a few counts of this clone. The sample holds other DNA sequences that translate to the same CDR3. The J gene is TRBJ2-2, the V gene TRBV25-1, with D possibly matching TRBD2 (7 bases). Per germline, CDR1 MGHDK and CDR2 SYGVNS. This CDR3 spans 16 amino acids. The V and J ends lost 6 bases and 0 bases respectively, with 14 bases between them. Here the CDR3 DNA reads TGTGCCAGCAGGAGGGGCGGGGGCGCGAACACCGGGGAGCTGTTTTTT. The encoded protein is CASRRGGGANTGELFF.

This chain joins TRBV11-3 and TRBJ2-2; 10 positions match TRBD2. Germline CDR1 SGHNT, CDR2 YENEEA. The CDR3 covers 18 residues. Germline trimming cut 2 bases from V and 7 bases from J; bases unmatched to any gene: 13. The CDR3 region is CASSLSVLAGGLIGELFF. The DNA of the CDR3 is TGTGCCAGCAGCTTATCGGTTTTAGCGGGAGGCCTTATCGGGGAGCTGTTTTTT.

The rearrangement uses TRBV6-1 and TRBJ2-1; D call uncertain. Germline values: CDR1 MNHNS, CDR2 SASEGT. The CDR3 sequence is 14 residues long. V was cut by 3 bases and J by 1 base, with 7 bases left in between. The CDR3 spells CASSDGNSYNEQFF. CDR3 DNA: TGTGCCAGCAGTGATGGAAATTCCTACAATGAGCAGTTCTTC.

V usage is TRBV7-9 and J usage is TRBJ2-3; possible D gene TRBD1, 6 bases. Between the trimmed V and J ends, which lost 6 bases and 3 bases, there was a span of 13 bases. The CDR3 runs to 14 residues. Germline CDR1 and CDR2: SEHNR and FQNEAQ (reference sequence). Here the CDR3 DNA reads TGTGCCAGCAGACGTCAGGGGCCAACAGATACGCAGTATTTT. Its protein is CASRRQGPTDTQYF.

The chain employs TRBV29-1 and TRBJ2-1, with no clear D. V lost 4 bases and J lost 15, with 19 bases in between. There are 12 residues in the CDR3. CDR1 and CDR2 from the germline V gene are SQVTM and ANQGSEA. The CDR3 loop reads CSVATRNPPGFF. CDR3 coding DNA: TGCAGCGTTGCAACGCGTAACCCCCCGGGGTTCTTC.

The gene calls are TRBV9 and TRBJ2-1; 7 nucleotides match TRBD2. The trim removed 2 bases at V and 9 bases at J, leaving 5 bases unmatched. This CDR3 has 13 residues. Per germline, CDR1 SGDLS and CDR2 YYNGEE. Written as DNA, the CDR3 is TGTGCCAGCAGCGTTGGGGGAGGGAGTGAGCAGTTCTTC. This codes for CASSVGGGSEQFF.

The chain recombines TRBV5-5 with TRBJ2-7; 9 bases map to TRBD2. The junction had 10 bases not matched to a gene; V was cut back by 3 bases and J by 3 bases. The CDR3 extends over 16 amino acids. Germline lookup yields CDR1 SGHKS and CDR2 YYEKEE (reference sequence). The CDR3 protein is CASSSLPGLAVYEQYF. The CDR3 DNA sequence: TGTGCCAGCAGCTCTTTACCGGGACTAGCAGTCTACGAGCAGTACTTC.

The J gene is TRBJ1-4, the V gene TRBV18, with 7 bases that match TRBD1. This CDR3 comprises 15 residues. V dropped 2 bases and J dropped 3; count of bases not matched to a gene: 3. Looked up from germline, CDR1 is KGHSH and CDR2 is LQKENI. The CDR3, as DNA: TGTGCCAGCTCACCATCGGGACAGCCTAATGAAAAACTGTTTTTT. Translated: CASSPSGQPNEKLFF.

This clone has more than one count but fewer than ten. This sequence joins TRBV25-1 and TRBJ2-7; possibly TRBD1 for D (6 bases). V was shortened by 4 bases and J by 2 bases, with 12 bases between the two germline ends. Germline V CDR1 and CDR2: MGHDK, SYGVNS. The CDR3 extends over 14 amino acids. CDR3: CASSGGQPPYEQYF. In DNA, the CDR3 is TGTGCCAGCAGTGGAGGACAGCCCCCCTACGAGCAGTACTTC.

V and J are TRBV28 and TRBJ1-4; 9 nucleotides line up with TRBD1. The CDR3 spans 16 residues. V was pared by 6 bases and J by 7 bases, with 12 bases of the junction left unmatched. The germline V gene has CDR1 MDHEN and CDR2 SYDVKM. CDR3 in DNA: TGTGCCAGCAGCGCATCGGGACAGGGATTAGGTGAAAAACTGTTTTTT. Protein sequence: CASSASGQGLGEKLFF.

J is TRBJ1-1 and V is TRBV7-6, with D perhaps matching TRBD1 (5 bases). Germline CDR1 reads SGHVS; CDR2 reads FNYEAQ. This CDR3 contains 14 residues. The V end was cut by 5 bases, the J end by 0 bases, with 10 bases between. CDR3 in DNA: TGTGCCAGCAGCCAGCGGGGCCTGAACACTGAAGCTTTCTTT. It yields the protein CASSQRGLNTEAFF.